This T cell receptor beta chain was obtained from a study of identical twins. General study results and limits: Modelling approaches yielded underestimates of out-of-frame TCR alpha sharing between monozygotic twins.

This clonotype was observed many times. Its target is unknown. Unique molecular identifiers were present on the cDNA, which also gained a universal primer site by template switching. From the 5' RACE reads, TCRdb called clonotypes with MiXCR, one entry per CDR3 protein. The table has some 590,000 distinct CDR3 sequences, approximately 9.6% seen once; the top ten hold approximately 3.2%. The V end was cut by 0 bases, the J end by 3 bases, with 6 bases between. The CDR3 totals 13 residues. Germline values: CDR1 SGHRS, CDR2 YFSETQ. These data were likewise used in another study, on yellow fever vaccine responses in identical twins.

The chain combines TRBV5-1 with TRBJ1-1; D not resolved. Sequencing was done on a sample of PBMCs. The receptor comes from a woman aged 18-29 years in good health. In nucleotides, the CDR3 is TGCGCCAGCAGCTTGGATTTGGACACTGAAGCTTTCTTT. Protein: CASSLDLDTEAFF. The whole variable domain, filled in from reference TRBV5-1 and TRBJ1-1, reads KAGVTQTPRYLIKTRGQQVTLSCSPISGHRSVSWYQQTPGQGLQFLFEYFSETQRNKGNFPGRFSGRQFSNSRSEMNVSTLELGDSALYLCASSLDLDTEAFFGQGTRLTVV.